This T cell receptor (beta chain) was profiled in a study of blood T cell repertoires in COVID-19. Study background: The United States, Italy and Spain provided the acute and convalescent COVID-19 samples. PBMCs, B-cell-depleted T cells, or T cells provided the cDNA or gDNA that made up the material.

In the source study's methods: The authors estimated nucleated cell counts from reference gene primer amplification. Here immunoSEQ multiplex PCR was the method, and the copy in TCRdb shows in-frame clones only, minus some. From that table come the V and J calls and clone size; the DNA was used to work out D and trimming. Counted here are roughly 100,000 clones, 70% to 80% occurring once; the ten biggest clones make up roughly 18%. Germline V gene lookup returns CDR1 SGHAT and CDR2 FQNNGV. The V gene lost 1 base and the J gene lost 4 bases, with 4 bases spanning the gap. CDR3 length equals 12 residues.

The chain joins TRBV11-2 to TRBJ2-5; D gene unclear. The source of this sequence is a woman of 80 years or more with active or convalescent COVID-19. The sequenced material came from peripheral blood. Here the CDR3 reads CASSLVGETQYF. CDR3 DNA: TGTGCCAGCAGCTTAGTCGGAGAGACCCAGTACTTC. Filled out from reference TRBV11-2 and TRBJ2-5, the complete variable domain reads EAGVAQSPRYKIIEKRQSVAFWCNPISGHATLYWYQQILGQGPKLLIQFQNNGVVDDSQLPKDRFSAERLKGVDSTLKIQPAKLEDSAVYLCASSLVGETQYFGPGTRLLVL.